Below are 15 T cell receptor beta chains sequenced from a single sample in a study of low-dose radiotherapy and immunotherapy resistance in tumors. Gene-specific TRAV and TRBV primers were used for first-strand cDNA, covering alpha and beta chains. TCRs were put through approximately 21 PCR cycles of amplification with Phusion. A constant-region primer and the V-primer adapter served as the primer pair. TCRdb reprocessed the reads via MiXCR and lists one record per CDR3 protein. The sample gives 12,000 to 15,000 distinct CDR3 sequences, 45% to 55% of which show up once; 3.5% to 4.5% is in the top ten. All receptors come from a human donor with advanced metastatic prostate, ovarian, gallbladder or colorectal cancer (not recorded which). This table probably holds off-target reads from a library built for another chain.

The chain links TRBV28 to TRBJ1-5; D possibly corresponds to TRBD1 (5 bases). The V and J ends lost 6 bases and 1 base respectively, with 10 bases between them. CDR3 length: 14 residues. Germline loops: CDR1 MDHEN, CDR2 SYDVKM. The CDR3 DNA is TGTGCCAGCAGAGACGACAGAAGCAATCAGCCCCAGCATTTT. Protein product: CASRDDRSNQPQHF.

The chain has TRBV12-3 or TRBV12-4 and TRBJ2-1; a possible D gene is TRBD1 (6 bases). The germline V and J ends were trimmed by 0 bases and 7 bases, with 10 bases remaining between them. This CDR3 region has 14 residues. CDR3 bases: TGTGCCAGCAGTTTAGCGAGGGGGACAAATGAGCAGTTCTTC. Its protein product is CASSLARGTNEQFF.

This clonotype was seen a few times. V gene TRBV6-6 combines with J gene TRBJ1-1; maybe TRBD1 (5 bases). CDR1 is MNHNY and CDR2 is SVGAGI in the germline V gene (reference sequence). Between the trimmed V and J ends, which lost 3 bases and 6 bases, there was a span of 17 bases. This CDR3 spans 15 amino acids. The CDR3 sequence is CASSYSYGEGAEAFF. DNA for the CDR3: TGTGCCAGCAGTTATTCGTACGGGGAAGGGGCTGAAGCTTTCTTT.

CDR3 protein: CASSPSRPGETQYF. CDR3 bases: TGTGCCAGCAGCCCTTCCCGTCCGGGGGAGACCCAGTACTTC. The rearrangement joins TRBV7-6 to TRBJ2-5, with a weak D call TRBD2 (5 bases). The CDR3 runs 14 residues. V was trimmed by 5 bases and J by 5 bases, leaving 15 bases between them. Germline V CDR1 and CDR2: SGHVS, FNYEAQ.

The chain is built from TRBV20-1 and TRBJ2-2; D gene uncertain. Trimming took off 6 bases at V and 4 bases at J, with 12 bases between the two ends. Germline CDR1 and CDR2: DFQATT and SNEGSKA (reference sequence). This CDR3 has 13 residues. CDR3 DNA sequence: TGCAGTGCCGGGTCTACCCTCACCGGGGAGCTGTTTTTT. Its translation: CSAGSTLTGELFF.

In its sample, this clonotype was seen a few times. The rearrangement links TRBV5-6 to TRBJ1-5; 7 nucleotides line up with TRBD1. V was pared by 4 bases and J by 5 bases, with 6 bases of the junction left unmatched. The germline V gene has CDR1 SGHDT and CDR2 YYEEEE. The CDR3 runs 14 residues. CDR3 protein: CASSVGTAYQPQHF. The CDR3, as DNA: TGTGCCAGCAGCGTGGGGACAGCCTATCAGCCCCAGCATTTT.

J is TRBJ2-1 and V is TRBV3-1, with 9 bases that match TRBD2. This CDR3 comprises 17 residues. Germline CDR1 reads LGHDT; CDR2 reads YNNKEL (reference sequence). The V gene end was trimmed by 4 bases and the J gene end by 6 bases; junction bases not matched to a gene: 13. The chain's CDR3 is CASSRTLQTSGPNEQFF. CDR3 DNA: TGTGCCAGCAGCCGAACCCTTCAGACTAGCGGTCCCAATGAGCAGTTCTTC.

The rearrangement joins TRBV29-1 to TRBJ2-3; a weak D match, TRBD2 (6 bases). In germline, CDR1 is SQVTM, CDR2 ANQGSEA. V was trimmed by 0 bases and J by 0 bases, leaving 16 bases between them. The CDR3 runs 17 residues. In DNA form, the CDR3 reads TGCAGCGTTGAAGATTGGGGGGACGGTACTAGCACAGATACGCAGTATTTT. Its translation: CSVEDWGDGTSTDTQYF.

The rearrangement links TRBV7-2 to TRBJ2-1, with D possibly matching TRBD1 (6 bases). This CDR3 has 13 amino acids. Deletions cut 5 bases from V and 7 bases from J, with 12 bases between. Germline CDR1 reads SGHTA; CDR2 reads FQGNSA. CDR3 DNA sequence: TGTGCCAGCAGCCTAGACAGGAATAATGAGCAGTTCTTC. Translating gives CASSLDRNNEQFF. Full variable domain (rest looked up from reference TRBV7-2 and TRBJ2-1): GAGVSQSPSNKVTEKGKDVELRCDPISGHTALYWYRQSLGQGLEFLIYFQGNSAPDKSGLPSDRFSAERTGGSVSTLTIQRTQQEDSAVYLCASSLDRNNEQFFGPGTRLTVL.

This clonotype was detected only once. Germline and junction disagree at one end, which may indicate a read error. The chain couples TRBV30 to TRBJ1-1, with D unresolved. The germline CDR1 and CDR2 sequences are GTSNPN and SVGIG (reference sequence). This CDR3 comprises 12 residues. CDR3 nucleotide sequence: TGTGTCTGGAGTGTACCTGGGACTGAAGCTTTCTTT. Protein: CVWSVPGTEAFF.

This clonotype has only one observation. The chain uses TRBV28 and TRBJ2-1, with 11 bases matching TRBD2. The CDR3 sequence is 17 residues long. The junction had 11 bases not matched to a gene; V was cut back by 7 bases and J by 3 bases. Germline V gene sequence: CDR1 MDHEN, CDR2 SYDVKM. CDR3 protein: CASTPGLADTIYNEQFF. CDR3 in DNA: TGTGCCAGCACCCCGGGACTAGCGGACACTATCTACAATGAGCAGTTCTTC.

V gene TRBV29-1 combines with J gene TRBJ2-7; D remains ambiguous. The germline V gene encodes CDR1 SQVTM and CDR2 ANQGSEA. The V end lost 3 bases, the J end lost 4 bases, and 7 bases lay between the germline ends. This CDR3 is built from 11 residues. The CDR3 DNA sequence: TGCAGCGTTGACAATGGTTACGAGCAGTACTTC. This translates into CSVDNGYEQYF.

The chain links TRBV5-1 to TRBJ1-1, with a possible D match to TRBD1 (6 bases). V lost 0 bases, J lost 1 base, and 10 bases lay in between. The CDR3 length is 15 residues. Germline values: CDR1 SGHRS, CDR2 YFSETQ. CDR3 nucleotides: TGCGCCAGCAGCTTGGAATTGGGGGCGAACACTGAAGCTTTCTTT. Encoded protein: CASSLELGANTEAFF.

This rearrangement joins TRBV29-1 to TRBJ2-7; weak D call: TRBD1 (6 bases). V shed 6 bases and J shed 6 bases, with 15 bases lying between them. Per germline, CDR1 SQVTM and CDR2 ANQGSEA. This CDR3 spans 12 amino acids. CDR3 amino acids: CSVARQDGEQYF. As DNA, the CDR3 is TGCAGCGTAGCTAGACAGGACGGCGAGCAGTACTTC.

V usage is TRBV29-1 and J usage is TRBJ1-1; D is possibly TRBD1 (6 bases). Trimming cost V 7 bases and J 0 bases, with 12 bases left between them. CDR3 length: 13 amino acids. Germline lookup yields CDR1 SQVTM and CDR2 ANQGSEA. CDR3 residues: CSASTGMNTEAFF. In nucleotides, the CDR3 is TGCAGCGCCTCGACAGGCATGAACACTGAAGCTTTCTTT. Full variable domain (remainder filled in from reference TRBV29-1 and TRBJ1-1): SAVISQKPSRDICQRGTSLTIQCQVDSQVTMMFWYRQQPGQSLTLIATANQGSEATYESGFVIDKFPISRPNLTFSTLTVSNMSPEDSSIYLCSASTGMNTEAFFGQGTRLTVV.